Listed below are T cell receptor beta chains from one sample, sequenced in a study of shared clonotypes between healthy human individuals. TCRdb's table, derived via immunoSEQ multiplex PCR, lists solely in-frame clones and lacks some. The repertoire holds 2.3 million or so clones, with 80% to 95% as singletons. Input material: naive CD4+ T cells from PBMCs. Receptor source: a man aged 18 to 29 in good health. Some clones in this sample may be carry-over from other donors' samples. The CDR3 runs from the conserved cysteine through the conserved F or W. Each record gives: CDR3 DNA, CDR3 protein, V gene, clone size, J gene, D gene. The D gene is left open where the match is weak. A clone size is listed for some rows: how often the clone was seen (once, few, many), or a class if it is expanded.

CDR3nt: TGTGCCAGCAGCCAAGACAGGAATCAGCCCCAGCATTTT; CDR3aa: CASSQDRNQPQHF; v_gene: TRBV7-3; abundance: -; j_gene: TRBJ1-5; d_gene: -
CDR3nt: TGTGCCAGCAGCGTAGCACCGCGGGAGGGCAACGAGCAGTACTTC; CDR3aa: CASSVAPREGNEQYF; v_gene: TRBV9; abundance: -; j_gene: TRBJ2-7; d_gene: TRBD2
CDR3nt: TGTGCCAGCAGCTTATCCTCAGGGCAGCGCGACACCGGGGAGCTGTTTTTT; CDR3aa: CASSLSSGQRDTGELFF; v_gene: TRBV11-1; abundance: -; j_gene: TRBJ2-2; d_gene: -
CDR3nt: TGTGCCAGCTCACCACGGATTGGGGATAACACTGAAGCTTTCTTT; CDR3aa: CASSPRIGDNTEAFF; v_gene: TRBV18; abundance: -; j_gene: TRBJ1-1; d_gene: -
CDR3nt: TGTGCCAGCAGCTTGGGAGGCGCTACTAATGAAAAACTGTTTTTT; CDR3aa: CASSLGGATNEKLFF; v_gene: TRBV5-4; abundance: -; j_gene: TRBJ1-4; d_gene: -
CDR3nt: TGTGCCAGCAGCCTAGGACTAGCGGGAGGCCCCTACAATGAGCAGTTCTTC; CDR3aa: CASSLGLAGGPYNEQFF; v_gene: TRBV5-8; abundance: once; j_gene: TRBJ2-1; d_gene: TRBD2
CDR3nt: TGCGCCAGCAGCCAAGTTCTGGAAGCGAACACCGGGGAGCTGTTTTTT; CDR3aa: CASSQVLEANTGELFF; v_gene: TRBV4-1; abundance: -; j_gene: TRBJ2-2; d_gene: -
CDR3nt: TGTGCCAGCAGTTTAGGACTCTGGCGGGAGACCCAGTACTTC; CDR3aa: CASSLGLWRETQYF; v_gene: TRBV28; abundance: -; j_gene: TRBJ2-5; d_gene: -
CDR3nt: TGTGCCACCAGCAGACCCGGGGTTGAGGGGATGGAAGCTTTCTTT; CDR3aa: CATSRPGVEGMEAFF; v_gene: TRBV15; abundance: -; j_gene: TRBJ1-1; d_gene: -
CDR3nt: TGTGCCAGCAGCCAGAAGCCGACAGGGGGGATTTGGGAGCAGTACTTC; CDR3aa: CASSQKPTGGIWEQYF; v_gene: TRBV21-1; abundance: -; j_gene: TRBJ2-7; d_gene: -
CDR3nt: TGCAGCGTTGTTGGGGGAGGGACCTACGAGCAGTACTTC; CDR3aa: CSVVGGGTYEQYF; v_gene: TRBV29-1; abundance: -; j_gene: TRBJ2-7; d_gene: TRBD2
CDR3nt: TGTGCCAGCAGCCAAATGACAGGGAACACCGGGGGAACCGGGGAGCTGTTTTTT; CDR3aa: CASSQMTGNTGGTGELFF; v_gene: TRBV5-6; abundance: -; j_gene: TRBJ2-2; d_gene: -
CDR3nt: TGTGCCAGCAGCACCTTGAGGGAAGGATCCACTGAAGCTTTCTTT; CDR3aa: CASSTLREGSTEAFF; v_gene: TRBV9; abundance: -; j_gene: TRBJ1-1; d_gene: -
CDR3nt: TGTGCCAGCAGCCAAGTCCGCCATAACAACAATGAGCAGTTCTTC; CDR3aa: CASSQVRHNNNEQFF; v_gene: TRBV4-2; abundance: -; j_gene: TRBJ2-1; d_gene: -
CDR3nt: TGTGCCAGCAGCTTAGGGACGCTGAACACTGAAGCTTTCTTT; CDR3aa: CASSLGTLNTEAFF; v_gene: TRBV7-6; abundance: few; j_gene: TRBJ1-1; d_gene: -
CDR3nt: TGTGCCAGCAGCCCCGCGGGGAAGGGTCACTATGGCTACACCTTC; CDR3aa: CASSPAGKGHYGYTF; v_gene: TRBV11-2; abundance: once; j_gene: TRBJ1-2; d_gene: -
CDR3nt: TGTGCCAGCTTAGGTAGCACAGATACGCAGTATTTT; CDR3aa: CASLGSTDTQYF; v_gene: TRBV28; abundance: -; j_gene: TRBJ2-3; d_gene: -
CDR3nt: TGTGCCAGCAGGAAGCAGCGGGGCCCGAACACCGGGGAGCTGTTTTTT; CDR3aa: CASRKQRGPNTGELFF; v_gene: TRBV2; abundance: -; j_gene: TRBJ2-2; d_gene: TRBD2
CDR3nt: TGTGCCAGCAGCTTGGACCCAGAGGGCGATACGCAGTATTTT; CDR3aa: CASSLDPEGDTQYF; v_gene: TRBV5-4; abundance: -; j_gene: TRBJ2-3; d_gene: -
CDR3nt: TGTGCCAGCAGTAAAAGAACAGGGCACATAGCCAAAAACATTCAGTACTTC; CDR3aa: CASSKRTGHIAKNIQYF; v_gene: TRBV27; abundance: -; j_gene: TRBJ2-4; d_gene: -
CDR3nt: TGTGCCATCAGTGAGCGGGACAGCTACAATGAGCAGTTCTTC; CDR3aa: CAISERDSYNEQFF; v_gene: TRBV10-3; abundance: -; j_gene: TRBJ2-1; d_gene: TRBD1
CDR3nt: TGTGCCAGCAGCTTTCCTACAGGGGGTAGAGGTACTGAAGCTTTCTTT; CDR3aa: CASSFPTGGRGTEAFF; v_gene: TRBV5-4; abundance: -; j_gene: TRBJ1-1; d_gene: TRBD1
CDR3nt: TGTGCCAGCAGCTGGGGCCGAGCGGGAGAGTCTATAGCCAAAAACATTCAGTACTTC; CDR3aa: CASSWGRAGESIAKNIQYF; v_gene: TRBV5-4; abundance: -; j_gene: TRBJ2-4; d_gene: TRBD2
CDR3nt: TGTGCCAGCAGCGCCACAGGGGATCAAAGCACAGATACGCAGTATTTT; CDR3aa: CASSATGDQSTDTQYF; v_gene: TRBV9; abundance: -; j_gene: TRBJ2-3; d_gene: TRBD1
CDR3nt: TGCAGCGTTGAAATGGTTGAGTCCACAGATACGCAGTATTTT; CDR3aa: CSVEMVESTDTQYF; v_gene: TRBV29-1; abundance: -; j_gene: TRBJ2-3; d_gene: -
CDR3nt: TGTGCCAGCAGTTTGAGACTAGCGGGGCAAGAGACCCAGTACTTC; CDR3aa: CASSLRLAGQETQYF; v_gene: TRBV28; abundance: -; j_gene: TRBJ2-5; d_gene: TRBD2
CDR3nt: TGTGCCAGCAGCGTGAGCTCGGCCCCGCGCTATGAGCAGTTCTTC; CDR3aa: CASSVSSAPRYEQFF; v_gene: TRBV9; abundance: -; j_gene: TRBJ2-1; d_gene: -
CDR3nt: TGTGCCAGCAGTGTGGCAGGGAGCAATCAGCCCCAGCATTTT; CDR3aa: CASSVAGSNQPQHF; v_gene: TRBV2; abundance: once; j_gene: TRBJ1-5; d_gene: -
CDR3nt: TGCGCCAGCAGCTTACAGGGTGAAGCTTTCTTT; CDR3aa: CASSLQGEAFF; v_gene: TRBV5-1; abundance: -; j_gene: TRBJ1-1; d_gene: -